These 8 T cell receptor beta chains share one sample of origin, sequenced in a study of CD8+ T cells in alopecia areata. RNA, once extracted, was reverse transcribed into cDNA for use as the sequencing template. Data came from immunoSEQ multiplex PCR; TCRdb stores just in-frame clones and leaves some out. In the table there are 160,000 or so clones, more than 45% of which are singletons. The sequences come from CD8+ T cells sorted from blood, collected at week 0. The receptor source for this set is a human donor with alopecia areata.

This clone was found once. This sequence joins TRBV6-5 and TRBJ2-7; no reliable D call. Trimming removed 6 bases from V and 3 bases from J, with 12 bases in between. Germline lookup yields CDR1 MNHEY and CDR2 SVGAGI. This CDR3 contains 13 residues. CDR3 in DNA: TGTGCCAGCAGGCCCGACACCCACTACGAGCAGTACTTC. Amino acid sequence: CASRPDTHYEQYF.

The chain carries TRBV29-1 and TRBJ1-2, with D perhaps TRBD1 (6 bases). The V end lost 7 bases, the J end lost 2 bases, and 14 bases lay between the germline ends. The CDR3 extends over 13 amino acids. Per the germline V gene, CDR1 is SQVTM and CDR2 is ANQGSEA. CDR3 residues: CSDLDSQNYGYTF. The CDR3 region has the DNA TGCAGCGACCTGGACAGCCAAAACTATGGCTACACCTTC. Drawing the rest from reference TRBV29-1 and TRBJ1-2, the complete variable domain is SAVISQKPSRDICQRGTSLTIQCQVDSQVTMMFWYRQQPGQSLTLIATANQGSEATYESGFVIDKFPISRPNLTFSTLTVSNMSPEDSSIYLCSDLDSQNYGYTFGSGTRLTVV.

This clone was seen only a few times. The chain is built from TRBV29-1 and TRBJ2-1, with TRBD2 identical over 15 bases. Germline CDR1 is SQVTM and CDR2 is ANQGSEA. V shed 6 bases and J 6 bases; nucleotides not matched to a gene: 3. The length of the CDR3 is 14 residues. CDR3 sequence: CSVRTSGGANEQFF. The CDR3 DNA reads TGCAGCGTACGGACTAGCGGGGGGGCCAATGAGCAGTTCTTC.

The chain recombines TRBV11-2 with TRBJ2-5; no firm D call. This CDR3 spans 10 amino acids. V was trimmed by 4 bases and J by 4 bases, leaving 1 base between them. Germline CDR1 is SGHAT and CDR2 is FQNNGV. This CDR3 is CASSSETQYF. The CDR3 DNA sequence: TGTGCCAGCAGCTCAGAGACCCAGTACTTC.

As DNA, the CDR3 is TGTGCCAGCAGCCCCACAGGGAAAGAGACCCAGTACTTC. It is translated as CASSPTGKETQYF. The chain joins TRBV7-7 to TRBJ2-5; possibly TRBD1 for D (6 bases). The germline gives CDR1 SSHAT, CDR2 FNYEAQ (reference sequence). V was shortened by 5 bases and J by 3 bases, with 10 bases between the two germline ends. CDR3 length: 13 amino acids.

This clone came up many times. Additional DNA sequences in this sample encode the identical CDR3. The rearrangement joins TRBV2 to TRBJ2-1; D ambiguous. Germline V CDR1 and CDR2: SNHLY, FYNNEI. This CDR3 has 12 amino acids. Trimming shortened V by 6 bases and J by 0 bases, and 3 bases separated the two germline ends. The CDR3 loop reads CASSPSYNEQFF. DNA for the CDR3: TGTGCCAGCAGCCCCTCCTACAATGAGCAGTTCTTC.

This clone was detected only a few times. The V gene is TRBV11-2, the J gene TRBJ2-1; TRBD1 aligns across 7 bases. This CDR3 has 17 residues. Trimming removed 5 bases from V and 0 bases from J; junction bases left unmatched: 10. Per germline, CDR1 SGHAT and CDR2 FQNNGV. The CDR3 here is CASSRTARTGSYNEQFF. The CDR3 DNA follows: TGTGCCAGCAGCCGAACTGCTAGGACAGGCTCCTACAATGAGCAGTTCTTC.

This clone has only one observation. The sample carries other DNA sequences with the same CDR3. The rearrangement uses TRBV27 and TRBJ1-5; 8 bases are a match to TRBD1. This CDR3 comprises 13 residues. V lost 5 bases and J lost 5; bases outside the gene matches: 2. CDR1 is MNHEY and CDR2 is SMNVEV in the germline V gene (reference sequence). CDR3 loop: CASSPDRDQPQHF. As DNA, the CDR3 is TGTGCCAGCAGTCCGGACAGGGATCAGCCCCAGCATTTT.